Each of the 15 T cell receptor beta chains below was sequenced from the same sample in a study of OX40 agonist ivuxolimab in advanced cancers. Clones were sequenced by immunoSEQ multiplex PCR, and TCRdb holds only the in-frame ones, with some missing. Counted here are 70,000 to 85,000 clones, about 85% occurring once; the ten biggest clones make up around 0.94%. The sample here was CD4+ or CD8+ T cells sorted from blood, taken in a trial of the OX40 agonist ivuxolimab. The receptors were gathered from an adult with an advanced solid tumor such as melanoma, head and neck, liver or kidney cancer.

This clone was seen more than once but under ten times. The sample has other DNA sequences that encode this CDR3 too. CDR3 sequence (DNA): TGCGCCAGCAGCTTGGCAGGATACGGTTCACCCCTCCACTTT. It encodes CASSLAGYGSPLHF. This chain connects TRBV5-1 to TRBJ1-6; no firm D call. The ends were cut back, 0 bases at V and 9 bases at J, with 10 bases in the middle. The CDR3 covers 14 residues. The germline V gene encodes CDR1 SGHRS and CDR2 YFSETQ.

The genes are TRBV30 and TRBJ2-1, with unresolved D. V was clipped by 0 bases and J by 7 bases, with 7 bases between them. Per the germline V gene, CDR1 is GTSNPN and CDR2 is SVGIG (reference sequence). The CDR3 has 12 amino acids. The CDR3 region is CAWSVVGNEQFF. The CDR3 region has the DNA TGTGCCTGGAGTGTAGTGGGTAATGAGCAGTTCTTC.

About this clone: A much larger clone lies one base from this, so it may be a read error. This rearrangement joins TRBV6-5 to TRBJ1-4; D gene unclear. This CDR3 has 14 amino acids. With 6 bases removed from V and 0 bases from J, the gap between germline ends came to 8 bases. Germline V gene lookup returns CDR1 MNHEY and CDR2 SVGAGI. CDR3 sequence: CASREGATNEKLFF. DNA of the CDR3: TGTGCCAGCAGAGAGGGTGCAACTAATGAAAAACTGTTTTTT.

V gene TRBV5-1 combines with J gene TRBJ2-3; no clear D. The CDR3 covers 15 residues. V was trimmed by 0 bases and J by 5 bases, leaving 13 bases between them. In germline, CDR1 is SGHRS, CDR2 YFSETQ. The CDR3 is CASSLGGFSGDTQYF. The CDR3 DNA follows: TGCGCCAGCAGCTTGGGAGGTTTTAGTGGAGATACGCAGTATTTT. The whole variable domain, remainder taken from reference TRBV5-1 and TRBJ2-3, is KAGVTQTPRYLIKTRGQQVTLSCSPISGHRSVSWYQQTPGQGLQFLFEYFSETQRNKGNFPGRFSGRQFSNSRSEMNVSTLELGDSALYLCASSLGGFSGDTQYFGPGTRLTVL.

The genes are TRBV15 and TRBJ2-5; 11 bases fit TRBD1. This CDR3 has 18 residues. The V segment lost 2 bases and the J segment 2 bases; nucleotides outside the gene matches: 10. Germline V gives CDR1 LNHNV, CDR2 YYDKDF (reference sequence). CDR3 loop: CATSRILHRDRGQETQYF. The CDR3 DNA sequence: TGTGCCACCAGCAGAATACTTCACCGGGACAGGGGGCAAGAGACCCAGTACTTC.

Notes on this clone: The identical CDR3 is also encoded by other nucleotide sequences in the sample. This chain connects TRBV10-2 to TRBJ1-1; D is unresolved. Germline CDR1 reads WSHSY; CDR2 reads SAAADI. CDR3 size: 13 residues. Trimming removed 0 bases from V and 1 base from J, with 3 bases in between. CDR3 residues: CASSESANTEAFF. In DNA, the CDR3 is TGCGCCAGCAGTGAGTCGGCGAACACTGAAGCTTTCTTT.

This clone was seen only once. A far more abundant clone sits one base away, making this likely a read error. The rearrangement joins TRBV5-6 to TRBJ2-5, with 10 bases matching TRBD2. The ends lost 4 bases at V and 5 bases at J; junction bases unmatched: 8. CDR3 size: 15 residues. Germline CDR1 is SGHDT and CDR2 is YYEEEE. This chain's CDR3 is CASSPSGGAGETQYF. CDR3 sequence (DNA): TGTGCCAGCAGCCCCAGCGGGGGGGCCGGGGAGACCCAGTACTTC.

As DNA, the CDR3 is TGTGCCAGCAGCGCAAAGGCGTCAAATGTGGAGACCCAGTACTTC. Translation: CASSAKASNVETQYF. The genes are TRBV7-3 and TRBJ2-5; no clear D. Trimming cost V 5 bases and J 5 bases, with 18 bases left between them. Germline loops: CDR1 SGHTA, CDR2 FQGTGA. The CDR3 totals 15 residues. Combining the CDR3 with reference TRBV7-3 and TRBJ2-5 gives the whole variable domain GAGVSQTPSNKVTEKGKYVELRCDPISGHTALYWYRQSLGQGPEFLIYFQGTGAADDSGLPNDRFFAVRPEGSVSTLKIQRTERGDSAVYLCASSAKASNVETQYFGPGTRLLVL.

The CDR3 DNA reads as TGTGCCAGCAGCTTAGAAGGGGGGAACGGCGCTGAAGCTTTCTTT. Residues: CASSLEGGNGAEAFF. This sequence joins TRBV11-3 and TRBJ1-1, with a tentative D call TRBD1 (6 bases). The CDR3 has 15 amino acids. V dropped 0 bases and J dropped 6 bases, with 14 bases sitting between them. Germline loops: CDR1 SGHNT, CDR2 YENEEA.

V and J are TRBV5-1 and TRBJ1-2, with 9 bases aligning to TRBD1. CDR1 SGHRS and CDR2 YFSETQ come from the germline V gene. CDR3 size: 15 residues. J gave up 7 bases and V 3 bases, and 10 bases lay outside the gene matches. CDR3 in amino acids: CASSSGQGTEGGYTF. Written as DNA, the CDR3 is TGCGCCAGCAGCTCGGGACAGGGAACGGAGGGTGGCTACACCTTC.

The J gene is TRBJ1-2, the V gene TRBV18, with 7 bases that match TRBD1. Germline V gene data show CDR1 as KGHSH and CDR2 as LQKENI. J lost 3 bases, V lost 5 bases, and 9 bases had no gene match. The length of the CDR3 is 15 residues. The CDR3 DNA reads TGTGCCAGCTCAACATCGACAGGGAAAGACTATGGCTACACCTTC. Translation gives CASSTSTGKDYGYTF.

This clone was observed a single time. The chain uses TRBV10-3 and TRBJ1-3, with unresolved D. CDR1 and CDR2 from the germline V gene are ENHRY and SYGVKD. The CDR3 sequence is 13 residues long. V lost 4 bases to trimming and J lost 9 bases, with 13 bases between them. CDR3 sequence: CAISGGLGVTIYF. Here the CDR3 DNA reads TGTGCCATCAGTGGAGGGCTCGGGGTCACCATATATTTT.

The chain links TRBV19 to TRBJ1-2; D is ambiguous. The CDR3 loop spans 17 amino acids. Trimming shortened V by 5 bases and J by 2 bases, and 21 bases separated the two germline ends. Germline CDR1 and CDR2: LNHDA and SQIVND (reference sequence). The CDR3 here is CASSFNPSNGRNYGYTF. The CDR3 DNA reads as TGTGCCAGTAGTTTCAACCCCTCCAATGGACGGAACTATGGCTACACCTTC. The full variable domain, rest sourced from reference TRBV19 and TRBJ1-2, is DGGITQSPKYLFRKEGQNVTLSCEQNLNHDAMYWYRQDPGQGLRLIYYSQIVNDFQKGDIAEGYSVSREKKESFPLTVTSAQKNPTAFYLCASSFNPSNGRNYGYTFGSGTRLTVV.

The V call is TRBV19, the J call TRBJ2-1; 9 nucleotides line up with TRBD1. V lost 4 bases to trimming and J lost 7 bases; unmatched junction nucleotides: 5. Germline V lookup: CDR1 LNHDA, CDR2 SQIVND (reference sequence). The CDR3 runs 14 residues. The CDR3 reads CASSTTGGRNEQFF. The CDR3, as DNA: TGTGCCAGTAGTACTACAGGGGGCCGTAATGAGCAGTTCTTC.

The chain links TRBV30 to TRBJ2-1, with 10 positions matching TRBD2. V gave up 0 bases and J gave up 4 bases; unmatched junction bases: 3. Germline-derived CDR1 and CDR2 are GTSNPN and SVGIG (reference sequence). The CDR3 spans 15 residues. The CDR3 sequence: CAWSVALAGYNEQFF. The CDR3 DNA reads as TGTGCCTGGAGTGTAGCACTAGCGGGATACAATGAGCAGTTCTTC. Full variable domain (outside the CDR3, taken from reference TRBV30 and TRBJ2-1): SQTIHQWPATLVQPVGSPLSLECTVEGTSNPNLYWYRQAAGRGLQLLFYSVGIGQISSEVPQNLSASRPQDRQFILSSKKLLLSDSGFYLCAWSVALAGYNEQFFGPGTRLTVL.